This T cell receptor beta chain derives from a study of human T cells and chemical hapten exposure (dated by TCRdb to the early 2020s). General notes on the study: For sensitization, 2% DPC in acetone was applied to an approximately 2 cm by approximately 2 cm area of upper inner arm skin. For TCR sequencing, blood came from about 28 alopecia patients at anywhere from one to four time points (pre-sensitization, 2, 6 and 24 weeks). Libraries were pooled for sequencing, and per-sample TCR yields varied mainly because of small differences in library volumes within the pool. The patient cohort, mostly female, included alopecia areata with under or over 50% scalp involvement, alopecia totalis and alopecia universalis. Patch testing was performed on the upper back with Finn chambers containing 0.01% DPC, and the patch tests were scored after 6 days according to International Contact Dermatitis Research Group standards. Blood was sampled from patients pre-sensitization (week 0) and at 2, 6 and about 24 weeks after DPC sensitization. This study followed changes in the peripheral blood TCR repertoire in vivo during primary and secondary sensitization of alopecia patients to the hapten diphenylcyclopropenone (DPC). Weekly therapeutic DPC doses were additionally applied to the scalp of patients throughout the approximately 25-week study period. Overall study results and their limits: DPC sensitization did not change how many TCRs were above 1 in 1000 frequency, and no evidence was found of alterations in global repertoire structure. Patch test score was positively correlated with the number of PT1 expanded TCRs, with significance at thresholds 8, 16 and 32 but not at 4. Significantly more large CDR3 similarity clusters were formed by expanded TCRs than by pre-sensitization or healthy control sets, consistent with antigen-driven responses. Repeated subsampling changed both the strength of the expansion versus patch-test correlation and the threshold at which the correlation became significant. Because all patients had alopecia, a presumed autoimmune disease, the immune response of the patients might differ from that of healthy individuals.

The time point label corresponds to: pre-sensitization, week 0. The intended sense of this specimen's treatment or condition label: therapeutic diphenylcyclopropenone sensitization with weekly scalp DPC. Blood at each patch-test visit was drawn before the patch test was applied. Patients were considered eligible if aged 18 to 70, diagnosed with alopecia and deemed suitable for DPC therapy, and patients were excluded if pregnant. Unfractionated whole blood was collected in Tempus Blood RNA tubes, and total RNA was extracted from that blood. Library preparation was by RACE. Sequenced on a NextSeq 500. Library preparation attached unique molecular identifiers to individual cDNA molecules for quantitative, reproducible TCR counting. From each blood RNA sample, both TCR alpha and TCR beta chains were sequenced. Concerning the study's data processing: Samples had a median of about 96,000 TCRs, with a range from roughly 23,224 to 700,000. The Decombinator software suite was used to annotate the V, J and CDR3 of the TCR reads. For the PS versus PT1 abundance plots, all samples were subsampled to the same number of TCRs (28,000). Expanded TCRs were defined as absent before sensitization and observed at least eight times at the 2-week time point. TCRdb handled the public reads itself, with Q25 trimming in fastp and clone calling in MiXCR, and kept productive beta chains. Duplicate CDR3 protein sequences are folded into a single record with the most common DNA and genes. TCRdb, rather than the study authors, made the V and J calls. The sample table records 350,000 to 450,000 distinct CDR3 sequences; 5% to 6.5% of these occur just once. The top ten constitute just over 2.5% of the sample.

Concerning this clonotype: Its antigen remains undetermined. At one of its ends the junction is not consistent with the germline gene, which may arise from a read error.

The CDR3 numbers 16 residues from cysteine through phenylalanine. Only CDR3 DNA is held: 48 bases, read in frame from base 1. The clonotype was recovered from a woman aged 50 to 65 with alopecia areata. Some clones in this sample may be carry-over from other donors' samples. Sequences were derived from whole blood, sampled in connection with sensitization to the hapten diphenylcyclopropenone (DPC). The sequence links TRBV12-3 or TRBV12-4 to TRBJ1-6; TRBD1 is a possible D gene, resting on 6 matching bases. The CDR3 region: CASSLGSGQLNSPIHF. The nucleotides read TGTGCCAGCAGTTTAGGGAGTGGACAGCTTAATTCACCCATCCACTTT.